This T cell receptor (beta chain) was retrieved from a study of PD-L1 blockade in urothelial cancer. Overall study context: The patients first took atezolizumab in 2014, receiving 1,200 mg intravenously every 3 weeks.

V gave up 0 bases and J gave up 5 bases, with 18 bases separating them. This CDR3 is 16 amino acids long. The V gene's germline CDR1 is SGDLS and CDR2 YYNGEE. Patients each gave 1 to 8 samples, pretreatment and on-treatment. Libraries were prepared by immunoSEQ multiplex PCR; TCRdb keeps only in-frame clonotypes and omits some of them. The sample yields tens of thousands of clones, roughly 84% seen once. The chain combines TRBV9 with TRBJ2-7; D is ambiguous. The receptor was isolated from a man between 60 and 75 years old with urothelial cancer. The sequences come from PBMCs, collected around atezolizumab (anti-PD-L1) treatment. As DNA, the CDR3 is TGTGCCAGCAGCGTAGGAGCCCGTCTTGAAGCCCACGAGCAGTACTTC. It translates to CASSVGARLEAHEQYF.